The following is a T cell receptor (beta chain) sequence with its context. Its target is unknown. A much larger clone lies a single base off, so this may be a read error. The data originate from a study of T cell repertoires in cytomegalovirus infection. MiXCR, run by TCRdb on the reads, gives a single entry per CDR3 protein. The table records fewer than 1,000,000 distinct CDR3 sequences, around 30% of them present only once. Germline CDR1 and CDR2: MNHEY and SVGAGI. The CDR3 is made up of 16 amino acids. The ends were cut back, 0 bases at V and 4 bases at J, with 15 bases in the middle. The chain carries TRBV6-5 and TRBJ1-2; D perhaps matches TRBD1 (6 bases). The source is a human donor in good health (CMV status not recorded). Some clones in this sample may be carry-over from other donors' samples. Sequenced material: cultured CD8+ T cells from PBMCs, taken from culture after CMV antigen stimulation. This CDR3 reads CASSYSGSGVGYGYTF. The CDR3 nucleotides read TGTGCCAGCAGTTACTCGGGTTCAGGGGTGGGCTATGGCTACACCTTC.